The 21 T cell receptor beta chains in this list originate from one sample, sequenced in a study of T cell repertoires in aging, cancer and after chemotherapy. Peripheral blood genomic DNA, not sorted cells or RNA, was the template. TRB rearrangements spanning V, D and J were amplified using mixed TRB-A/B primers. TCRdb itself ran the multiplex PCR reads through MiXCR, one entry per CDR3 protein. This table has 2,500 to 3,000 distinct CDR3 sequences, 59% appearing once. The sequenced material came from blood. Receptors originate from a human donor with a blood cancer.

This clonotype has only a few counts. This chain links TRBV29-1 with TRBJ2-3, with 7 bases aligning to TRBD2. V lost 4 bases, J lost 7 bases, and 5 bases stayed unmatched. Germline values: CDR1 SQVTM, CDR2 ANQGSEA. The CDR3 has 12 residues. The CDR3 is CSVAGGSHTQYF. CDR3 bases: TGCAGCGTTGCCGGGGGGTCTCATACGCAGTATTTT.

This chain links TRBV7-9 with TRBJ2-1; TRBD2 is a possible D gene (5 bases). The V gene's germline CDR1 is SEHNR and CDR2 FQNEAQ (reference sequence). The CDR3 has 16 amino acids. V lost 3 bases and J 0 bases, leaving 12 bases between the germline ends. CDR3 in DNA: TGTGCCAGCAGCTTGTCTGTCGGGATCTCCTACAATGAGCAGTTCTTC. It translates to CASSLSVGISYNEQFF.

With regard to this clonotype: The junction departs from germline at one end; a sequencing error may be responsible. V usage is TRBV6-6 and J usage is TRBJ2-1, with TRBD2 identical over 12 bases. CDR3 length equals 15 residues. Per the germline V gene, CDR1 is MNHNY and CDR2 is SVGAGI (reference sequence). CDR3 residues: CAISDSTSGSNEQFF. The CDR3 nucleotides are TGTGCCATCAGTGACTCGACTAGCGGGAGCAATGAGCAGTTCTTC.

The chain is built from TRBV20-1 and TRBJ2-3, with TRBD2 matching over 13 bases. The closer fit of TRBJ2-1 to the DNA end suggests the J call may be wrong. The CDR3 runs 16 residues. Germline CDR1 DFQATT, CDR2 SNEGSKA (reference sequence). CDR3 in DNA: TGCAGTGCTAGAAGCGGGACTAGCGGGATATTGGCTGAGCAGTTCTTC. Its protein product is CSARSGTSGILAEQFF.

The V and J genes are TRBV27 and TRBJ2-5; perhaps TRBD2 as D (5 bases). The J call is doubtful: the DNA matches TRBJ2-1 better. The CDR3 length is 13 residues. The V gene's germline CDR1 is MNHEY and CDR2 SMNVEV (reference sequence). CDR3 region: CATRGSVYNEQFF. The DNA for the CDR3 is TGTGCCACCCGCGGTAGCGTATACAATGAGCAGTTCTTC.

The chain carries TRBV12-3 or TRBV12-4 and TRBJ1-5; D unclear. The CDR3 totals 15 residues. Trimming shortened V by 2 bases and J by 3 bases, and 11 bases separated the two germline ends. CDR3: CASSLSPASNQPQHF. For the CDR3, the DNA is TGTGCCAGCAGTTTAAGCCCAGCCTCCAATCAGCCCCAGCATTTT.

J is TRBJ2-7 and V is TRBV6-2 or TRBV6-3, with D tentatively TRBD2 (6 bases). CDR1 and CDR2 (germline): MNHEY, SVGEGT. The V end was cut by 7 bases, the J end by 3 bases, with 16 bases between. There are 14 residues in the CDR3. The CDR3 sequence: CASIRGSTYYEQYF. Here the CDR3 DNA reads TGTGCCAGCATACGGGGGTCTACCTACTACGAGCAGTACTTC.

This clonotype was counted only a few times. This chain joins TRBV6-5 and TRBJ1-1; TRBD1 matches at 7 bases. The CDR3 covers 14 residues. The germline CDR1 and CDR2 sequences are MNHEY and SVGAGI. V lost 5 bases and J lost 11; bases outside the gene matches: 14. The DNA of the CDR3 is TGTGCCAGCAGTCCCCCGACAGGGAGGGGGGGTGCTTTCTTT. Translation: CASSPPTGRGGAFF.

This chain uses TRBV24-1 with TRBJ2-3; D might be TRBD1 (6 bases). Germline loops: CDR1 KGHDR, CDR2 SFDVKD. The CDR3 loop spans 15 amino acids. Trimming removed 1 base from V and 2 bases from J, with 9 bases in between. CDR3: CATSDFRGSTDTQYF. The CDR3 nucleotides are TGTGCCACCAGTGATTTCAGGGGATCCACAGATACGCAGTATTTT.

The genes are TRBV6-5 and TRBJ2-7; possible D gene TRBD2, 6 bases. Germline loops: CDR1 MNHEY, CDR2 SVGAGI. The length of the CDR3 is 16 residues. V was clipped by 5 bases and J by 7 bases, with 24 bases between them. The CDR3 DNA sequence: TGTGCCAGCAGTGCCCTCGGGCCAGCCCTGAGCGGGGAGCAGTACTTC. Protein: CASSALGPALSGEQYF.

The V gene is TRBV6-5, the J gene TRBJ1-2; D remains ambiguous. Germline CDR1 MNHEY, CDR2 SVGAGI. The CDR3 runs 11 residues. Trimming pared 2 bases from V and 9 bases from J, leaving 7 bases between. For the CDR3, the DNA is TGTGCCAGCAGTTACAAATCGAGCTACACCTTC. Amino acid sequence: CASSYKSSYTF.

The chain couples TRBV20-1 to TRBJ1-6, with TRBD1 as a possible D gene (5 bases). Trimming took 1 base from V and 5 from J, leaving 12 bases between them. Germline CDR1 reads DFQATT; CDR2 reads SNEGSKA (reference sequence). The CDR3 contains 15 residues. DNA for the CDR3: TGCAGTGCTAGAGCTACAGGTGCGGATAATTCACCCCTCCACTTT. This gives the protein CSARATGADNSPLHF.

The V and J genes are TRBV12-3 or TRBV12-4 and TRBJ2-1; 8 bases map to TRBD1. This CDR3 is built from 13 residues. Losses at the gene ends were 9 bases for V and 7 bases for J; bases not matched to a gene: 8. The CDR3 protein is CASGQGDENEQFF. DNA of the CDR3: TGTGCCAGTGGACAGGGAGACGAAAATGAGCAGTTCTTC.

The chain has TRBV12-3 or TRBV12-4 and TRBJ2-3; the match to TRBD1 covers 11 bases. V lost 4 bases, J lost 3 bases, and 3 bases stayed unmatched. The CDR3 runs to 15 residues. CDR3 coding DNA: TGTGCCAGCAGTTCGGGACAGGGGGAGACAGATACGCAGTATTTT. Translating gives CASSSGQGETDTQYF.

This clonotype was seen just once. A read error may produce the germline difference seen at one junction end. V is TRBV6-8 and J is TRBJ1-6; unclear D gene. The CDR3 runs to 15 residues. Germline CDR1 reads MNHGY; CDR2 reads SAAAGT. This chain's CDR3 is CANSRTDDHGSPLHF. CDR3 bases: TGTGCCAACAGTCGGACGGATGACCATGGTTCACCCCTCCACTTT.

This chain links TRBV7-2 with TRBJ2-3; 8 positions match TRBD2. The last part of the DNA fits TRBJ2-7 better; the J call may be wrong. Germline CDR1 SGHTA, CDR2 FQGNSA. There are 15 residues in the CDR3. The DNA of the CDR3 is TGTGCCAGCAGCTTAGCCGGGACTAGTTACTACGAGCAGTACTTC. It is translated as CASSLAGTSYYEQYF.

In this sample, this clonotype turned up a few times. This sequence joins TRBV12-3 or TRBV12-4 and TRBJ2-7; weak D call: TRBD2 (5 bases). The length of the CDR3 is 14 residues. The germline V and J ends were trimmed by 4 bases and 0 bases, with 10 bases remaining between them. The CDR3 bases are TGTGCCAGCAGTTCATTAGCGATCTCCTACGAGCAGTACTTC. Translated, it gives CASSSLAISYEQYF.

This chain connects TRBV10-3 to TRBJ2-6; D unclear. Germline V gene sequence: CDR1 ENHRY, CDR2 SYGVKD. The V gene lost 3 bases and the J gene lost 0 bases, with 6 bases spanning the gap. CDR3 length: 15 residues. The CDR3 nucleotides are TGTGCCATCAGTGATGGACGCTCTGGGGCCAACGTCCTGACTTTC. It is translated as CAISDGRSGANVLTF.

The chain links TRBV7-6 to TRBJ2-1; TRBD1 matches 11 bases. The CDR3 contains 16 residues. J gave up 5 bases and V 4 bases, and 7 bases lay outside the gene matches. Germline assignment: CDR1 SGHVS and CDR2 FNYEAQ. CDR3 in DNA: TGTGCCAGCAGCTGGGTTGGACAGGGGGCGAACAATGAGCAGTTCTTC. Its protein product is CASSWVGQGANNEQFF.

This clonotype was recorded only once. The CDR3 loop is CASSLWAGARNTGELFF. The CDR3 DNA sequence: TGTGCCAGCAGTTTATGGGCGGGGGCCCGTAACACCGGGGAGCTGTTTTTT. The chain employs TRBV12-3 or TRBV12-4 and TRBJ2-2, with a tentative D call TRBD2 (7 bases). The CDR3 is 17 residues long. Trimming removed 2 bases from V and 2 bases from J, with 15 bases in between.

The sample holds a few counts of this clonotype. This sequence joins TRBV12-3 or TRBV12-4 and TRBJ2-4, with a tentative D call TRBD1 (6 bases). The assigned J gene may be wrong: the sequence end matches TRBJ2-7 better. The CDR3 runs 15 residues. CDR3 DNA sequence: TGTGCCAGCAGTTCCTCCGGGACACACTCCTACGAGCAGTACTTC. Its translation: CASSSSGTHSYEQYF.